This T cell receptor (beta chain) was identified in a study of molecular identifiers for immune sequencing clone quantification. Naive CD8 libraries used roughly 17,000 to 1,000,000 sorted cells and 10%, 30% or 50% RNA. Sorted naive CD8 T cells were those defined as CD8+CD4-CCR7+CD45RA+. Study-wide points: Barcode sharing among identical TCR molecules could make large clones appear smaller.

The CDR3 contains 12 residues. Germline V gene lookup returns CDR1 SEHNR and CDR2 FQNEAQ (reference sequence). V lost 3 bases to trimming and J lost 6 bases, with 9 bases between them. Worth noting for this clonotype: The antigen is unknown.

Previously described methods and listed TCR primers were employed for the bulk TCR libraries. TCRdb used MiXCR to reprocess the PCR reads, holding one entry per CDR3 protein. The sample lists hundreds of thousands of distinct CDR3 sequences; 25% were seen once. This rearrangement joins TRBV7-9 to TRBJ2-7; D possibly corresponds to TRBD2 (5 bases). Sample: naive CD8+ T cells from blood, with Jurkat cell RNA spiked in. Subset given: FACS-sorted CD8+CD4-CCR7+CD45RA+ naive T cells. This receptor was taken from a human donor in good health. Some libraries in this study had Jurkat cell RNA spiked in. The DNA for the CDR3 is TGTGCCAGCAGCTTCCGGGGAGCCGAGCAGTACTTC. This encodes CASSFRGAEQYF.